The clone carrying this T cell receptor (beta chain) was observed a single time. The sample is drawn from a study of blood T cell repertoires in COVID-19. Libraries were prepared by immunoSEQ multiplex PCR; TCRdb keeps only in-frame clonotypes and omits some of them. The sample has about 200,000 clones, 80% to 85% seen once. V was pared by 3 bases and J by 1 base, with 5 bases of the junction left unmatched. Germline V lookup: CDR1 MNHNS, CDR2 SASEGT. This CDR3 has 16 residues. The sequencing sample was made of peripheral blood. The TCR was taken from a woman at least 80 years old with COVID-19, enrolled during active disease. The chain links TRBV6-1 to TRBJ2-3; 9 bases line up with TRBD2. DNA of the CDR3: TGTGCCAGCAGTGACGCGGGGGGGCTCGGCACAGATACGCAGTATTTT. It encodes CASSDAGGLGTDTQYF.